The sequence of this T cell receptor beta chain was determined in a study of blood T cell repertoires in COVID-19. About the research overall: Acute and convalescent COVID-19 specimens originated in the United States, Italy and Spain.

The CDR3 has 13 residues. The V end was cut by 10 bases, the J end by 2 bases, with 13 bases between. CDR1 and CDR2 from the germline V gene are WNHNN and SYGVQD (reference sequence). Produced via immunoSEQ multiplex PCR; TCRdb's table is partial and in-frame only. The data show more than 150,000 clones, around 83% seen once. The chain joins TRBV10-1 to TRBJ2-3; a weak D match, TRBD2 (5 bases). The sequenced sample consisted of peripheral blood. This clonotype originated in a woman between 40 and 50 years old with acute or convalescent COVID-19. CDR3 nucleotides: TGCGCCACCGAGGACTCTAACACAGATACGCAGTATTTT. It yields the protein CATEDSNTDTQYF.